The 21 T cell receptor beta chains reported below all come from one sample, sequenced in a study of blood T cell repertoires in COVID-19. Profiling relied on immunoSEQ multiplex PCR, and the TCRdb table lists in-frame clones only, not all of them. Here the sample spans roughly 100,000 clones, 70% to 85% being singletons. The sequencing input was peripheral blood. The source of these receptors is a woman aged 55-75 years with acute or convalescent COVID-19.

The CDR3 protein is CASFNTGGSYEQYF. In DNA, the CDR3 is TGTGCCAGCTTCAACACCGGGGGTTCCTACGAGCAGTACTTC. The chain joins TRBV6-5 to TRBJ2-7; the D gene is possibly TRBD2 (6 bases). The CDR3 has 14 amino acids. Germline V gene data show CDR1 as MNHEY and CDR2 as SVGAGI. Trimming shortened V by 8 bases and J by 1 base, and 15 bases separated the two germline ends.

The chain recombines TRBV30 with TRBJ2-3; D is possibly TRBD1 (6 bases). The CDR3 has 14 amino acids. Trimming took 3 bases from V and 3 from J, leaving 13 bases between them. Germline V gives CDR1 GTSNPN, CDR2 SVGIG (reference sequence). The CDR3 here is CAWRQGPGTDTQYF. DNA for the CDR3: TGTGCCTGGAGGCAGGGGCCGGGAACAGATACGCAGTATTTT.

This clone occurred once. The chain couples TRBV5-4 to TRBJ2-3; no reliable D call. Germline CDR1 SGHNT, CDR2 YYREEE (reference sequence). V lost 1 base to trimming and J lost 2 bases, with 14 bases between them. This CDR3 has 16 amino acids. CDR3 sequence: CASSLKFWADTDTQYF. In nucleotides, the CDR3 is TGTGCCAGCAGCTTGAAATTCTGGGCCGACACAGATACGCAGTATTTT.

This clone has just one count. The gene calls are TRBV5-1 and TRBJ1-1, with D possibly matching TRBD1 (6 bases). Germline values: CDR1 SGHRS, CDR2 YFSETQ. The CDR3 totals 14 residues. V was trimmed by 6 bases and J by 5 bases, leaving 17 bases between them. CDR3 sequence reads: CASKTNSDRTEAFF. CDR3 nucleotide sequence: TGCGCCAGCAAAACTAACTCCGACAGGACTGAAGCTTTCTTT.

This clone was seen once. The chain combines TRBV5-4 with TRBJ2-3; no firm D call. This CDR3 region has 14 residues. CDR1 and CDR2 (germline): SGHNT, YYREEE (reference sequence). V was shortened by 0 bases and J by 2 bases, with 7 bases between the two germline ends. In DNA form, the CDR3 reads TGTGCCAGCAGCTTGGCTAAAGCCACAGATACGCAGTATTTT. This codes for CASSLAKATDTQYF.

V usage is TRBV25-1 and J usage is TRBJ1-1, with 10 bases that match TRBD1. The CDR3 is made up of 15 amino acids. Germline V gives CDR1 MGHDK, CDR2 SYGVNS. V was clipped by 3 bases and J by 6 bases; unmatched bases: 7. The CDR3 is CASSDPGTGDSEAFF. The CDR3 nucleotides read TGTGCCAGCAGTGACCCCGGGACAGGGGATTCTGAAGCTTTCTTT.

V is TRBV5-1 and J is TRBJ1-1; possibly TRBD1 for D (6 bases). Trimming took 1 base from V and 1 from J, leaving 14 bases between them. CDR1 is SGHRS and CDR2 is YFSETQ in the germline V gene. The CDR3 runs to 16 residues. CDR3 region: CASSLTVGAGNTEAFF. CDR3 nucleotide sequence: TGCGCCAGCAGCTTGACGGTGGGGGCCGGGAACACTGAAGCTTTCTTT.

The chain carries TRBV18 and TRBJ2-7, with 8 positions matching TRBD2. The CDR3 spans 15 residues. The germline V gene has CDR1 KGHSH and CDR2 LQKENI. J lost 3 bases, V lost 0 bases, and 4 bases had no gene match. CDR3 residues: CASSPPASGGYEQYF. CDR3 sequence (DNA): TGTGCCAGCTCACCACCGGCCAGCGGGGGCTACGAGCAGTACTTC.

The chain combines TRBV18 with TRBJ1-1, with D perhaps TRBD1 (5 bases). V gave up 4 bases and J gave up 1 base, with 13 bases separating them. CDR1 and CDR2 (germline): KGHSH, LQKENI. There are 15 residues in the CDR3. The CDR3 sequence is CASSQGPGPNTEAFF. CDR3 DNA: TGTGCCAGCTCACAGGGCCCAGGGCCGAACACTGAAGCTTTCTTT. The whole variable domain, filled in from reference TRBV18 and TRBJ1-1, reads NAGVMQNPRHLVRRRGQEARLRCSPMKGHSHVYWYRQLPEEGLKFMVYLQKENIIDESGMPKERFSAEFPKEGPSILRIQQVVRGDSAAYFCASSQGPGPNTEAFFGQGTRLTVV.

This CDR3 reads CASSPSGGKNIQYF. DNA of the CDR3: TGTGCCAGCTCACCTTCGGGGGGGAAAAACATTCAGTACTTC. V is TRBV18 and J is TRBJ2-4, with 8 bases that match TRBD2. Germline CDR1 is KGHSH and CDR2 is LQKENI. With V trimmed by 3 bases and J by 4 bases, 2 bases remained unmatched. The CDR3 sequence is 14 residues long.

The chain joins TRBV2 to TRBJ1-1; no firm D call. Trimming removed 7 bases at V and 4 bases at J, with 16 bases between. The CDR3 length is 14 residues. The V gene's germline CDR1 is SNHLY and CDR2 FYNNEI. The CDR3 DNA follows: TGTGCCAGCATCTTGGGAGGAGGAGGCACTGAAGCTTTCTTT. Protein: CASILGGGGTEAFF.

The chain combines TRBV28 with TRBJ1-2; tentative D call: TRBD1 (6 bases). Germline CDR1 is MDHEN and CDR2 is SYDVKM. Trimming took 8 bases from V and 8 from J, leaving 18 bases between them. The CDR3 is made up of 13 amino acids. CDR3 amino acids: CASQKTGWSGYTF. The CDR3 DNA reads TGTGCCAGCCAGAAAACAGGGTGGAGCGGCTACACCTTC.

This clone was recorded once. The rearrangement links TRBV25-1 to TRBJ2-7, with D possibly matching TRBD2 (5 bases). Germline-derived CDR1 and CDR2 are MGHDK and SYGVNS. V was pared by 7 bases and J by 6 bases, with 13 bases between. The CDR3 has 12 amino acids. In nucleotides, the CDR3 is TGTGCCAGCATGTTGGGAGCTGGCGAGCAGTACTTC. Translating gives CASMLGAGEQYF.

The rearrangement uses TRBV18 and TRBJ2-1, with 9 bases aligning to TRBD1. After removal of 6 bases from V and 2 bases from J, the junction contained 8 bases not matched to a gene. This CDR3 has 16 amino acids. Germline V lookup: CDR1 KGHSH, CDR2 LQKENI. The CDR3, as DNA: TGTGCCAGCTCCCGAAACGGACAGGGGCCCTACAATGAGCAGTTCTTC. This gives the protein CASSRNGQGPYNEQFF.

A remark on this clone: Other DNA sequences of this sample code for an identical CDR3. The chain recombines TRBV19 with TRBJ2-5; D perhaps matches TRBD1 (5 bases). Germline values: CDR1 LNHDA, CDR2 SQIVND (reference sequence). The V gene lost 4 bases and the J gene lost 1 base, with 7 bases spanning the gap. This CDR3 contains 13 residues. CDR3 sequence (DNA): TGTGCCAGTAGTACAGGGTCCCAAGAGACCCAGTACTTC. This sequence encodes CASSTGSQETQYF.

This sequence joins TRBV7-9 and TRBJ2-5; 7 positions agree with TRBD1. V gave up 6 bases and J gave up 1 base; unmatched junction bases: 8. The CDR3 runs to 15 residues. The germline gives CDR1 SEHNR, CDR2 FQNEAQ (reference sequence). The CDR3 loop is CASSRIRDSQETQYF. The CDR3 DNA sequence: TGTGCCAGCAGTCGGATCCGGGACAGCCAAGAGACCCAGTACTTC.

The CDR3 here is CASSEAHGGYTF. The CDR3 DNA reads as TGTGCCAGCAGTGAAGCGCACGGTGGCTACACCTTC. V and J are TRBV6-1 and TRBJ1-2; D gene ambiguous. The germline gives CDR1 MNHNS, CDR2 SASEGT. V lost 0 bases and J lost 7, with 6 bases in between. The CDR3 covers 12 residues.

The rearrangement uses TRBV5-1 and TRBJ2-2; D remains ambiguous. Trimming took off 0 bases at V and 6 bases at J, with 12 bases between the two ends. Germline CDR1 is SGHRS and CDR2 is YFSETQ. The length of the CDR3 is 15 residues. CDR3 in DNA: TGCGCCAGCAGCTTGGAAGTTAGTTTAGCCGGGGAGCTGTTTTTT. Its translation is CASSLEVSLAGELFF.

The gene calls are TRBV5-1 and TRBJ2-4; 7 bases match TRBD1. The trim removed 0 bases at V and 5 bases at J, leaving 8 bases unmatched. Germline V gene data show CDR1 as SGHRS and CDR2 as YFSETQ. There are 16 residues in the CDR3. The CDR3 bases are TGCGCCAGCAGCTTGGGTCCTGGACAGGCCGAAAACATTCAGTACTTC. As protein: CASSLGPGQAENIQYF.

This chain uses TRBV18 with TRBJ2-7; TRBD2 might be the D (6 bases). Trimming took 0 bases from V and 2 from J, leaving 11 bases between them. This CDR3 has 15 amino acids. Germline assignment: CDR1 KGHSH and CDR2 LQKENI. The CDR3 loop reads CASSPPLTGAYEQYF. For the CDR3, the DNA is TGTGCCAGCTCACCACCGCTCACGGGGGCCTACGAGCAGTACTTC.

Concerning this clone: At one end, the junction sequence differs from germline, possibly due to a read error. The gene calls are TRBV5-1 and TRBJ1-2; TRBD1 is a possible D gene (6 bases). The CDR3 extends over 14 amino acids. The germline V gene has CDR1 SGHRS and CDR2 YFSETQ. The CDR3 nucleotides are TGCGCCAGCAGCTTAGGACAGATTAACTATGGCTACTCCTTC. Its protein product is CASSLGQINYGYSF.